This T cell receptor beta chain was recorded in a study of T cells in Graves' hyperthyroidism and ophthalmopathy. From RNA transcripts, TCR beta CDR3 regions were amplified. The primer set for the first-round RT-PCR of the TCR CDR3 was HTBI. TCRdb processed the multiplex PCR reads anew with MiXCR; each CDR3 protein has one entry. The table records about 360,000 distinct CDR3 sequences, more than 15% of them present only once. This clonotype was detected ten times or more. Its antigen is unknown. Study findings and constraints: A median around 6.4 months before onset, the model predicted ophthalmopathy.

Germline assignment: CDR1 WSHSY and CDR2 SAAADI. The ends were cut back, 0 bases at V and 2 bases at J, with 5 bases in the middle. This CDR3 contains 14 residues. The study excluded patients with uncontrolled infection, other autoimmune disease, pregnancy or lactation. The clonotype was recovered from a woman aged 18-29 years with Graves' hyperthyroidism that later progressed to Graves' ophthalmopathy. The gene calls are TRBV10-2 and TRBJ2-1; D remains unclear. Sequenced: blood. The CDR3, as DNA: TGCGCCAGCAGTGAGTCGAACACCTACAATGAGCAGTTCTTC. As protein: CASSESNTYNEQFF.